The 31 T cell receptor beta chains given below trace back to one sample, sequenced in a study of identical twins. TCRdb processed the 5' RACE reads anew with MiXCR; each CDR3 protein has one entry. The repertoire holds 520,000 or so distinct CDR3 sequences, with roughly a fifth as singletons. These data also formed part of another study, on T cells expressing NK-cell markers.

The sequencing input was CD4+ T cells sorted from blood. These TCRs come from a woman under 30 in good health.

The genes are TRBV4-3 and TRBJ2-1; 9 bases agree with TRBD2. CDR1 and CDR2 from the germline V gene are LGHNA and YSLEER. The J segment lost 6 bases and the V segment lost 4 bases, leaving 7 bases of the junction unmatched. The CDR3 sequence is 15 residues long. The CDR3 DNA reads as TGCGCCAGCAGCCCGGCAGCGGGAGGAGCCAATGAGCAGTTCTTC. It yields the protein CASSPAAGGANEQFF.

This chain links TRBV5-1 with TRBJ2-7; either TRBD1 or TRBD2 may fit D (5 bases each). V was pared by 4 bases and J by 4 bases, with 18 bases between. This CDR3 is built from 15 residues. CDR1 and CDR2 from the germline V gene are SGHRS and YFSETQ. CDR3 sequence reads: CASSNDRGSKYEQYF. The DNA of the CDR3 is TGCGCCAGCAGCAATGACAGAGGGAGCAAATACGAGCAGTACTTC.

The rearrangement joins TRBV12-3 or TRBV12-4 to TRBJ2-2; TRBD1 is a possible D gene (5 bases). The CDR3 consists of 14 residues. Trimming pared 7 bases from V and 4 bases from J, leaving 13 bases between. CDR3 nucleotide sequence: TGTGCCAGCAAACTACAGGAGCTCACCGGGGAGCTGTTTTTT. It encodes CASKLQELTGELFF.

This chain uses TRBV5-6 with TRBJ2-3; 11 bases match TRBD2. CDR3 length: 16 residues. Germline CDR1 SGHDT, CDR2 YYEEEE. J gave up 5 bases and V 1 base, and 6 bases lay outside the gene matches. CDR3 region: CASSLFLAGGVDTQYF. The DNA of the CDR3 is TGTGCCAGCAGCTTGTTCCTAGCGGGGGGTGTAGATACGCAGTATTTT.

The DNA of the CDR3 is TGCAGCGTGCCGGGGCGGGCGGCCAATGAGCAGTTCTTC. It translates to CSVPGRAANEQFF. The J gene is TRBJ2-1, the V gene TRBV29-1; the D call may be TRBD1 or TRBD2 (5 bases each). V dropped 6 bases and J dropped 6 bases, with 15 bases sitting between them. Per the germline V gene, CDR1 is SQVTM and CDR2 is ANQGSEA. The CDR3 is 13 residues long.

This clonotype was seen once. The genes are TRBV6-6 and TRBJ1-1; D is unclear. Trimming cost V 0 bases and J 3 bases, with 5 bases left between them. Germline V CDR1 and CDR2: MNHNY, SVGAGI (reference sequence). There are 13 residues in the CDR3. This CDR3 is CASSYSRDTEAFF. The CDR3 nucleotides read TGTGCCAGCAGTTACTCGCGGGACACTGAAGCTTTCTTT.

This clonotype was seen a handful of times. The chain recombines TRBV20-1 with TRBJ2-6; the D call may be TRBD1 or TRBD2 (5 bases each). The germline CDR1 and CDR2 sequences are DFQATT and SNEGSKA (reference sequence). V lost 1 base, J lost 2 bases, and 24 bases lay in between. This CDR3 is 20 amino acids long. CDR3 region: CSARGNAEGIRFTGANVLTF. DNA of the CDR3: TGCAGTGCTAGAGGGAACGCCGAGGGGATAAGGTTTACTGGGGCCAACGTCCTGACTTTC.

V is TRBV30 and J is TRBJ2-6, with a possible D match to TRBD1 (6 bases). Germline CDR1 GTSNPN, CDR2 SVGIG (reference sequence). With 3 bases removed from V and 0 bases from J, the gap between germline ends came to 9 bases. The CDR3 is 15 amino acids. The CDR3 region is CAWRDRFSGANVLTF. The CDR3 DNA sequence: TGTGCCTGGAGAGACAGGTTCTCTGGGGCCAACGTCCTGACTTTC.

This clonotype was observed a handful of times. V gene TRBV12-3 or TRBV12-4 combines with J gene TRBJ1-2; a possible D gene is TRBD1 (5 bases). V lost 6 bases and J lost 4, with 9 bases in between. CDR3 length equals 12 residues. CDR3 residues: CASRTARYGYTF. CDR3 DNA sequence: TGTGCCAGCAGGACAGCTCGCTATGGCTACACCTTC.

Only a few counts were recorded for this clonotype. The rearrangement uses TRBV10-3 and TRBJ2-1; the D gene is possibly TRBD2 (7 bases). V lost 5 bases and J lost 5, with 19 bases in between. Germline V gene lookup returns CDR1 ENHRY and CDR2 SYGVKD. This CDR3 region has 16 residues. The CDR3, as DNA: TGTGCCATCAGTAGCCGTCGGGGGGCCAGTGACAATGAGCAGTTCTTC. Amino acid sequence: CAISSRRGASDNEQFF.

This clonotype came up a few times. The genes are TRBV6-1 and TRBJ2-5; 10 positions match TRBD2. The CDR3 is made up of 14 amino acids. The J segment lost 5 bases and the V segment lost 6 bases, leaving 6 bases of the junction unmatched. Germline V CDR1 and CDR2: MNHNS, SASEGT. The CDR3 sequence is CASSASGSTETQYF. DNA of the CDR3: TGTGCCAGCAGCGCTAGCGGGAGTACGGAGACCCAGTACTTC.

The chain recombines TRBV5-1 with TRBJ2-1; TRBD1 is a possible D gene (5 bases). Germline CDR1 SGHRS, CDR2 YFSETQ. The CDR3 loop spans 15 amino acids. Between the trimmed V and J ends, which lost 1 base and 6 bases, there was a span of 14 bases. In DNA form, the CDR3 reads TGCGCCAGCAGCTTGCAGGGTGGAATTGGCAATGAGCAGTTCTTC. It specifies CASSLQGGIGNEQFF.

The chain employs TRBV11-2 and TRBJ2-6; the D gene is possibly TRBD1 (6 bases). Germline V CDR1 and CDR2: SGHAT, FQNNGV. The ends were cut back, 4 bases at V and 0 bases at J, with 13 bases in the middle. The CDR3 totals 17 residues. The CDR3 DNA reads as TGTGCCAGCAGCTCGCTGGTCAGGGGCTCTGGGGCCAACGTCCTGACTTTC. Its translation: CASSSLVRGSGANVLTF.

The chain employs TRBV20-1 and TRBJ2-3; D might be TRBD1 or TRBD2, each matching 5 bases. Trimming cost V 1 base and J 1 base, with 18 bases left between them. Germline V CDR1 and CDR2: DFQATT, SNEGSKA (reference sequence). The CDR3 extends over 17 amino acids. The CDR3 sequence: CSARATPGRPGTDTQYF. CDR3 in DNA: TGCAGTGCTAGAGCTACACCAGGGAGACCCGGCACAGATACGCAGTATTTT.

Comments on this clonotype: At one end, the junction sequence differs from germline, possibly due to a read error. This rearrangement joins TRBV12-3 or TRBV12-4 to TRBJ2-5, with D possibly being TRBD2 (5 bases). This CDR3 contains 11 residues. Here the CDR3 reads CASTLAETQYF. Here the CDR3 DNA reads TGTGCCAGCACTTTAGCGGAGACCCAGTACTTC.

J is TRBJ2-1 and V is TRBV11-2, with D possibly matching TRBD2 (6 bases). CDR1 and CDR2 (germline): SGHAT, FQNNGV. V was trimmed by 5 bases and J by 5 bases, leaving 16 bases between them. The CDR3 length is 15 residues. In DNA, the CDR3 is TGTGCCAGCAGCCCCCACCCAGGCGGGAACAATGAGCAGTTCTTC. The encoded protein is CASSPHPGGNNEQFF. The full variable domain, with the rest looked up from reference TRBV11-2 and TRBJ2-1, is EAGVAQSPRYKIIEKRQSVAFWCNPISGHATLYWYQQILGQGPKLLIQFQNNGVVDDSQLPKDRFSAERLKGVDSTLKIQPAKLEDSAVYLCASSPHPGGNNEQFFGPGTRLTVL.

This clonotype was picked up a small number of times. The DNA of the CDR3 is TGCAGCGTTGAAGATTGGAGCGGGGCAGATACGCAGTATTTT. Translation gives CSVEDWSGADTQYF. This chain joins TRBV29-1 and TRBJ2-3; 7 bases map to TRBD2. Trimming cost V 0 bases and J 4 bases; bases outside gene matches: 4. The CDR3 runs 14 residues. Germline CDR1 reads SQVTM; CDR2 reads ANQGSEA.

The J gene is TRBJ2-1, the V gene TRBV2; a possible D gene is TRBD2 (6 bases). The CDR3 is 15 residues long. Trimming cost V 6 bases and J 0 bases, with 12 bases left between them. Germline lookup yields CDR1 SNHLY and CDR2 FYNNEI. This CDR3 reads CASRATRDSYNEQFF. The CDR3, as DNA: TGTGCCAGCAGGGCGACTAGAGACTCCTACAATGAGCAGTTCTTC.

This clonotype was observed at least ten times. The chain is built from TRBV5-1 and TRBJ2-1; 9 nucleotides agree with TRBD2. Trimming at V came to 0 bases and at J to 2 bases, leaving 6 bases not matched to a gene. CDR1 is SGHRS, CDR2 YFSETQ, per germline. This CDR3 is built from 17 residues. CDR3 sequence (DNA): TGCGCCAGCAGCTTGGGCCCGACTAGCGGACCCTACAATGAGCAGTTCTTC. It yields the protein CASSLGPTSGPYNEQFF.

This clonotype was counted ten times or more. This CDR3 is CASSSSGGADTQYF. The DNA for the CDR3 is TGTGCCAGCAGCTCATCGGGGGGGGCAGATACGCAGTATTTT. The chain combines TRBV7-8 with TRBJ2-3, with TRBD2 matching over 8 bases. Germline CDR1 reads SGHVS; CDR2 reads FQNEAQ. With 4 bases clipped from V and 4 bases from J, the junction kept 4 bases outside the gene matches. The CDR3 consists of 14 residues.

This clonotype was seen a few times. The V call is TRBV20-1, the J call TRBJ2-5; either TRBD1 or TRBD2 may supply D (5 bases each). V was clipped by 3 bases and J by 5 bases, with 7 bases between them. Per germline, CDR1 DFQATT and CDR2 SNEGSKA (reference sequence). The CDR3 runs 11 residues. The CDR3 sequence: CSASREETQYF. DNA for the CDR3: TGCAGTGCTAGCAGGGAGGAGACCCAGTACTTC.

This clonotype was seen only once. The rearrangement uses TRBV6-1 and TRBJ2-7; D might be TRBD1 or TRBD2, each matching 5 bases. The CDR3 spans 19 residues. CDR1 and CDR2 (germline): MNHNS, SASEGT. The V end was cut by 0 bases, the J end by 3 bases, with 24 bases between. The CDR3 sequence: CASSEAIFFVSGGVYEQYF. CDR3 bases: TGTGCCAGCAGTGAAGCGATATTTTTTGTCTCTGGGGGTGTCTACGAGCAGTACTTC.

The V and J genes are TRBV9 and TRBJ2-2; possibly TRBD2 for D (5 bases). V lost 7 bases to trimming and J lost 3 bases, with 19 bases between them. The CDR3 totals 16 residues. CDR1 SGDLS and CDR2 YYNGEE come from the germline V gene. CDR3 coding DNA: TGTGCCAGCGCTAACCCTTGGGAGCGAGACACCGGGGAGCTGTTTTTT. This gives the protein CASANPWERDTGELFF.

The chain links TRBV18 to TRBJ2-1; D gene uncertain. The ends were cut back, 2 bases at V and 5 bases at J, with 16 bases in the middle. The CDR3 sequence is 16 residues long. Germline V gene sequence: CDR1 KGHSH, CDR2 LQKENI. This CDR3 is CASSPAAPSDHNEQFF. The CDR3 region has the DNA TGTGCCAGCTCACCAGCTGCCCCCAGCGACCACAATGAGCAGTTCTTC.

V is TRBV20-1 and J is TRBJ2-3; weak D call: TRBD1 (5 bases). The CDR3 totals 14 residues. Per the germline V gene, CDR1 is DFQATT and CDR2 is SNEGSKA (reference sequence). The V gene lost 2 bases and the J gene lost 0 bases, with 9 bases spanning the gap. The CDR3 DNA reads as TGCAGTGCTAGATCAGGGCCTAGCACAGATACGCAGTATTTT. Translating it yields CSARSGPSTDTQYF.

CDR3 sequence reads: CASGRQLQSYEQYF. CDR3 DNA: TGTGCCAGCGGAAGACAGCTCCAGTCCTACGAGCAGTACTTC. The chain uses TRBV2 and TRBJ2-7; maybe TRBD1 (5 bases). Germline V gene lookup returns CDR1 SNHLY and CDR2 FYNNEI. Deletions cut 8 bases from V and 1 base from J, with 15 bases between. The CDR3 spans 14 residues.

The gene calls are TRBV3-1 and TRBJ1-4; D unclear. The V end lost 1 base, the J end lost 8 bases, and 5 bases lay between the germline ends. The CDR3 covers 12 residues. Looked up from germline, CDR1 is LGHDT and CDR2 is YNNKEL (reference sequence). CDR3 sequence (DNA): TGTGCCAGCAGCCAAGCAGCGGAAAAACTGTTTTTT. This sequence encodes CASSQAAEKLFF.

CDR3 amino acids: CASSYERLSYEQYF. The CDR3 coding sequence is TGTGCCAGCAGTTACGAGAGGTTATCCTACGAGCAGTACTTC. The J gene is TRBJ2-7, the V gene TRBV6-5; D is unclear. Trimming left V 2 bases short and J 1 base short, with 9 bases between. Germline CDR1 is MNHEY and CDR2 is SVGAGI. The CDR3 is 14 residues long.

The rearrangement links TRBV20-1 to TRBJ2-1; the match to TRBD2 covers 12 bases. The CDR3 is 16 amino acids. The junction had 6 bases not matched to a gene; V was cut back by 0 bases and J by 6 bases. CDR1 and CDR2 from the germline V gene are DFQATT and SNEGSKA (reference sequence). The CDR3 here is CSARDRQLAGGNEQFF. The CDR3 DNA follows: TGCAGTGCTAGAGATCGCCAACTAGCGGGAGGCAATGAGCAGTTCTTC.

This clonotype was counted a few times. The rearrangement joins TRBV6-5 to TRBJ2-5; D assignment may be TRBD1 or TRBD2 (5 bases each). This CDR3 comprises 12 residues. Germline lookup yields CDR1 MNHEY and CDR2 SVGAGI. Trimming shortened V by 7 bases and J by 5 bases, and 11 bases separated the two germline ends. CDR3 region: CASNRGGETQYF. CDR3 DNA: TGTGCCAGCAATAGGGGCGGGGAGACCCAGTACTTC.

V gene TRBV4-3 combines with J gene TRBJ2-7; the D is unclear. The germline V gene has CDR1 LGHNA and CDR2 YSLEER. The CDR3 spans 15 residues. V lost 4 bases to trimming and J lost 4 bases, with 17 bases between them. CDR3 nucleotide sequence: TGCGCCAGCAGCCTTTCCTCATTTGCGGTATACGAGCAGTACTTC. It is translated as CASSLSSFAVYEQYF.